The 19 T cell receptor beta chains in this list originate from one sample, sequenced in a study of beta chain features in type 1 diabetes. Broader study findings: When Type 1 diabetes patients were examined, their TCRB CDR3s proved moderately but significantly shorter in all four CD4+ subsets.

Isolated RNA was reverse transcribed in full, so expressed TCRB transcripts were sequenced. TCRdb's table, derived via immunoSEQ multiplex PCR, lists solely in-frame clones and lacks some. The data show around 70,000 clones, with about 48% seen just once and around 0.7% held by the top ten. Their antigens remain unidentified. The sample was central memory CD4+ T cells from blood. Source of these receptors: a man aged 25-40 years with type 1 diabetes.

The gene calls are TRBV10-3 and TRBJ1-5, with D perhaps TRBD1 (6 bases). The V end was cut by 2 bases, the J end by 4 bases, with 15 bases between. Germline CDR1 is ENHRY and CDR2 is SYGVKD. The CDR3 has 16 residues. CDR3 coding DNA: TGTGCCATCAGTGAGATGGCGGGGGCAGGTAATCAGCCCCAGCATTTT. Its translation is CAISEMAGAGNQPQHF.

CDR3 sequence reads: CASRWGGRASGANVLTF. As DNA, the CDR3 is TGTGCCAGCAGGTGGGGCGGGAGGGCCTCGGGGGCCAACGTCCTGACTTTC. This chain connects TRBV6-8 to TRBJ2-6; 9 nucleotides align to TRBD2. This CDR3 has 17 amino acids. The ends lost 6 bases at V and 4 bases at J; junction bases unmatched: 10. CDR1 and CDR2 (germline): MNHGY, SAAAGT.

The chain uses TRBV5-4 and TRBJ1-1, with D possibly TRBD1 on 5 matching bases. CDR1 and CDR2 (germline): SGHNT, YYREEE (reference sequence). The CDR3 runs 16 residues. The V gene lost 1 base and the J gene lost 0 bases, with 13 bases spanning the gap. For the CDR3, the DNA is TGTGCCAGCAGCTTGATGAGGGACTGGGTGAACACTGAAGCTTTCTTT. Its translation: CASSLMRDWVNTEAFF.

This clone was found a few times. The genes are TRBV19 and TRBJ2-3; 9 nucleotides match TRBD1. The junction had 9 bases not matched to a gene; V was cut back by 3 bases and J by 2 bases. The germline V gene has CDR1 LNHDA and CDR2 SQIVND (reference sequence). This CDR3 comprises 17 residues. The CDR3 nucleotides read TGTGCCAGTAGTATTTCTCGCGGGACAGGGACCACAGATACGCAGTATTTT. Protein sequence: CASSISRGTGTTDTQYF. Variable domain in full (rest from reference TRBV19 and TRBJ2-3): DGGITQSPKYLFRKEGQNVTLSCEQNLNHDAMYWYRQDPGQGLRLIYYSQIVNDFQKGDIAEGYSVSREKKESFPLTVTSAQKNPTAFYLCASSISRGTGTTDTQYFGPGTRLTVL.

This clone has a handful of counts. In DNA form, the CDR3 reads TGCGCCAGCAGCCAAGACAGTATAGCGGGAGGTGGGACCGGGGAGCTGTTTTTT. Residues: CASSQDSIAGGGTGELFF. The V and J genes are TRBV4-1 and TRBJ2-2, with 10 bases matching TRBD2. CDR3 size: 18 residues. Trimming at V came to 0 bases and at J to 5 bases, leaving 9 bases not matched to a gene. Germline V lookup: CDR1 MGHRA, CDR2 YSYEKL.

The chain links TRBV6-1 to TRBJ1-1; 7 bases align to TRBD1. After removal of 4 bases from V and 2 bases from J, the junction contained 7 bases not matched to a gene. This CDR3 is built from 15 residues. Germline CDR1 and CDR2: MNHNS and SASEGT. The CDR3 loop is CASSAWDRGNTEAFF. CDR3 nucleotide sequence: TGTGCCAGCAGTGCCTGGGACAGAGGAAACACTGAAGCTTTCTTT.

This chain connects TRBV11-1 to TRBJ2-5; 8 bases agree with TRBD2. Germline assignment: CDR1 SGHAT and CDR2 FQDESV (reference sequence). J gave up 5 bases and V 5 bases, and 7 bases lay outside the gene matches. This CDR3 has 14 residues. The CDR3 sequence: CASSLGLAPETQYF. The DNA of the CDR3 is TGTGCCAGCAGCCTTGGACTAGCACCTGAGACCCAGTACTTC.

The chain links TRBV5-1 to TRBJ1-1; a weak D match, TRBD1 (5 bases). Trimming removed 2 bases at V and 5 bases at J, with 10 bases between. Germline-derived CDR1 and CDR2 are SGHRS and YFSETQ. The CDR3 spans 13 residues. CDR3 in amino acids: CASSFPGGTEAFF. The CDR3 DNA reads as TGCGCCAGCAGCTTTCCCGGGGGAACTGAAGCTTTCTTT.

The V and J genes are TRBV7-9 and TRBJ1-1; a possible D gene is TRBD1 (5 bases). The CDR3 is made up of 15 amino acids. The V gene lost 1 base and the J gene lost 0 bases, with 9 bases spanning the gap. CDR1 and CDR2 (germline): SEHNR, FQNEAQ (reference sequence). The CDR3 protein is CASSLGTYMNTEAFF. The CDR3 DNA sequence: TGTGCCAGCAGCTTAGGGACATACATGAACACTGAAGCTTTCTTT.

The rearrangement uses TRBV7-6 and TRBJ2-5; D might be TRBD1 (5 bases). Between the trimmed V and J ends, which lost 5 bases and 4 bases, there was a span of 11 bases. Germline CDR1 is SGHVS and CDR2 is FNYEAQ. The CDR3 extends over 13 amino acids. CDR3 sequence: CASSLRVRETQYF. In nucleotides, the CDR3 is TGTGCCAGCAGCCTCAGGGTCCGAGAGACCCAGTACTTC.

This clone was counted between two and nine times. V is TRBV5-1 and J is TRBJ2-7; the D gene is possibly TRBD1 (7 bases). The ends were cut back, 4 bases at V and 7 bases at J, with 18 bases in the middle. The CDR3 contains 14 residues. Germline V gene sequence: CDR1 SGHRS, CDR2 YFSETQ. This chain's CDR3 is CASSPGTVRGEQYF. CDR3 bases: TGCGCCAGCAGCCCTGGGACAGTCCGGGGGGAGCAGTACTTC.

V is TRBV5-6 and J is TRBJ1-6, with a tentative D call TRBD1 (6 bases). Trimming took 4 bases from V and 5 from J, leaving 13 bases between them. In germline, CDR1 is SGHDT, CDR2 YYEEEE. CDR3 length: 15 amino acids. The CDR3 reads CASSPDRIHNSPLHF. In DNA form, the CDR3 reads TGTGCCAGCAGCCCAGACAGGATTCATAATTCACCCCTCCACTTT.

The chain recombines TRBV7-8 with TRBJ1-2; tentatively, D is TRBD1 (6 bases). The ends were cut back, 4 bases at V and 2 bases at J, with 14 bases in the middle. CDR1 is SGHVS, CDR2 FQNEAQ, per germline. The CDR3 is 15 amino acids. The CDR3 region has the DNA TGTGCCAGCAGCTGGGAAGGACAGATCAACTATGGCTACACCTTC. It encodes CASSWEGQINYGYTF.

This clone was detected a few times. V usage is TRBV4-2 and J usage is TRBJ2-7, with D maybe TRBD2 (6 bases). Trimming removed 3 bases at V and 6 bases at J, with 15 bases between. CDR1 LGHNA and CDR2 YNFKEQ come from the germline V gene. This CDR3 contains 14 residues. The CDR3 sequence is CASSHATREFEQYF. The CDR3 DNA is TGTGCCAGCAGCCATGCGACTAGGGAGTTCGAGCAGTACTTC.

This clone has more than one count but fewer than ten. CDR3 sequence: CASSLRQGVGYTF. CDR3 bases: TGTGCCAGCAGCCTTCGACAGGGGGTTGGCTACACCTTC. The rearrangement uses TRBV14 and TRBJ1-2, with 9 positions matching TRBD1. The CDR3 covers 13 residues. V was pared by 4 bases and J by 7 bases, with 4 bases of the junction left unmatched. Germline CDR1 SGHDN, CDR2 FVKESK.

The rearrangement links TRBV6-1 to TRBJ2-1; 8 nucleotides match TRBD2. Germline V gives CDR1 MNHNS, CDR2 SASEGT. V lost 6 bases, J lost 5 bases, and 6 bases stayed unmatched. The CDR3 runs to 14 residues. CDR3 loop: CASSLAGVHNEQFF. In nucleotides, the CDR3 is TGTGCCAGCAGCCTAGCGGGTGTTCACAATGAGCAGTTCTTC.

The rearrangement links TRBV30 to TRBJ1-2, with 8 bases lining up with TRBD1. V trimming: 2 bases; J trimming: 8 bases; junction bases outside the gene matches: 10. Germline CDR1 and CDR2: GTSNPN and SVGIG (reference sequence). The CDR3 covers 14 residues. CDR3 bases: TGTGCCTGGAGTAAAGGCAGGGGGCTTTTAGGCTACACCTTC. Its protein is CAWSKGRGLLGYTF.

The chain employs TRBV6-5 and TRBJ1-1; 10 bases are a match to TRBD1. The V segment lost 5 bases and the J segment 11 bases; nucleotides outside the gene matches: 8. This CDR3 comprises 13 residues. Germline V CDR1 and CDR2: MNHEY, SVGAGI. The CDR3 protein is CASSRQGAFPAFF. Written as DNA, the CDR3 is TGTGCCAGCAGTCGACAGGGGGCGTTTCCGGCTTTCTTT.

CDR3 sequence: CASSRGGDIAGGYTF. The CDR3 DNA is TGTGCCAGCAGTCGGGGGGGGGACATCGCGGGCGGCTACACCTTC. The chain carries TRBV9 and TRBJ1-2; weak D call: TRBD1 (6 bases). CDR1 is SGDLS and CDR2 is YYNGEE in the germline V gene. The V and J ends lost 5 bases and 8 bases respectively, with 22 bases between them. The CDR3 is 15 residues long.